This T cell receptor (beta chain) was recovered during a study of blood T cell repertoires in COVID-19. The table came from immunoSEQ multiplex PCR; TCRdb's copy has only in-frame clones and leaves some out. The sample has 55,000 to 65,000 clones; approximately 80% are singletons. CDR3 length: 13 amino acids. Germline V gene lookup returns CDR1 LNHDA and CDR2 SQIVND (reference sequence). V was clipped by 3 bases and J by 5 bases, with 10 bases between them. The sequence was obtained from a human donor in a cohort sampled during active COVID-19. Input material: peripheral blood. The chain is built from TRBV19 and TRBJ2-5; D unresolved. The CDR3 region is CASSIRWRETQYF. The CDR3 DNA is TGTGCCAGTAGTATTCGGTGGCGGGAGACCCAGTACTTC.